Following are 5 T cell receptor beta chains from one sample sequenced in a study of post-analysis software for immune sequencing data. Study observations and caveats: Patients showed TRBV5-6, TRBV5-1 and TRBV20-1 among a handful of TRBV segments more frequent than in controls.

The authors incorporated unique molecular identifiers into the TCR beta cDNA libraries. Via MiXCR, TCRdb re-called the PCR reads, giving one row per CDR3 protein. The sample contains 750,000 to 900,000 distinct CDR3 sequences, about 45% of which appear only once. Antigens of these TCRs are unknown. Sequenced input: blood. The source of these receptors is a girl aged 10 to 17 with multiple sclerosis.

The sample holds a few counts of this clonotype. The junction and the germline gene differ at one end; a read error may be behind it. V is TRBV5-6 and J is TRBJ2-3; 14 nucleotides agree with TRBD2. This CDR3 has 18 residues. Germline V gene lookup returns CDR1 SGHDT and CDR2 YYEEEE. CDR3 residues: CASSLVTSGRARADTQYF. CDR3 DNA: TGTGCCAGTAGCTTGGTGACTAGCGGGAGGGCCCGCGCAGATACGCAGTATTTT.

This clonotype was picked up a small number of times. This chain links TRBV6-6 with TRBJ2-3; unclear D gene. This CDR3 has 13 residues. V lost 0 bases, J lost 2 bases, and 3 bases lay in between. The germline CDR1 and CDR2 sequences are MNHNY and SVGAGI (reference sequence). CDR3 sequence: CASSYSLTDTQYF. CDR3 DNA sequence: TGTGCCAGCAGTTACTCCCTCACAGATACGCAGTATTTT.

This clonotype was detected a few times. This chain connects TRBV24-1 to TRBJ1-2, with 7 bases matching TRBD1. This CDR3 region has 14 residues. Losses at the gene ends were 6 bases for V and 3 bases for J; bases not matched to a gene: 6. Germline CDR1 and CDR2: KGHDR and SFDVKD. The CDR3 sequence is CATSSAGGYYGYTF. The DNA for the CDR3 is TGTGCCACCAGTTCCGCAGGGGGGTACTATGGCTACACCTTC.

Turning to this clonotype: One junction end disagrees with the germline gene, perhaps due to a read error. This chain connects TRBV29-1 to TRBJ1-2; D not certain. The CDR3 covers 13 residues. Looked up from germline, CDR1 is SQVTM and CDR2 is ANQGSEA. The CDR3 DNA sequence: TGCTGCGTCAGCGAAGAGACCAACTATGGCTACACCTTC. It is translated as CCVSEETNYGYTF. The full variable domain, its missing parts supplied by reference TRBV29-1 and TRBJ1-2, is SAVISQKPSRDICQRGTSLTIQCQVDSQVTMMFWYRQQPGQSLTLIATANQGSEATYESGFVIDKFPISRPNLTFSTLTVSNMSPEDSSIYLCCVSEETNYGYTFGSGTRLTVV.

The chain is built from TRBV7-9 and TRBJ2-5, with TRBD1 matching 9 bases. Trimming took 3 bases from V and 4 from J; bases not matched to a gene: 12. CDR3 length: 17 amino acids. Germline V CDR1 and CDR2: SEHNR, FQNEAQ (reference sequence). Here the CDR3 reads CASSFPHLPGQGETQYF. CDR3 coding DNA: TGTGCCAGCAGCTTTCCACATTTACCGGGACAGGGAGAGACCCAGTACTTC.